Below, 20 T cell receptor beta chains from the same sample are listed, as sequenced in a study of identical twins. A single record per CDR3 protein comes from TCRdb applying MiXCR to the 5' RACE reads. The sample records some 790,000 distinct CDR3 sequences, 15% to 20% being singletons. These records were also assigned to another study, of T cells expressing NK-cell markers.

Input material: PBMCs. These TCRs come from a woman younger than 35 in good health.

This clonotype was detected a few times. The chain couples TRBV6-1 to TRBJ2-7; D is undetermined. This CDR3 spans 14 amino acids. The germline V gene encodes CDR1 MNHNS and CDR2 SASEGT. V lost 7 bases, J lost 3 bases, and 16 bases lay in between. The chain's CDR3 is CASNPDGYNYEQYF. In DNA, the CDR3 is TGTGCCAGCAACCCGGACGGATATAACTACGAGCAGTACTTC.

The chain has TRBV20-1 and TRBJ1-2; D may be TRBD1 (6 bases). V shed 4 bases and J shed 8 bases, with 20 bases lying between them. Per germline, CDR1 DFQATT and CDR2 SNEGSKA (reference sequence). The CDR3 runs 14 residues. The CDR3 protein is CSATSPGQLRGYTF. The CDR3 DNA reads TGCAGTGCTACCAGCCCAGGACAGTTGAGGGGCTACACCTTC.

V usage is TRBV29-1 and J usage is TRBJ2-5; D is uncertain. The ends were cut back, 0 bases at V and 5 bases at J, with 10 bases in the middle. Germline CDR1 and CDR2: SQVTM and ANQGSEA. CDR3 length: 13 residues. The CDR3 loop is CSVEENLRETQYF. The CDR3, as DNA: TGCAGCGTTGAAGAAAACTTACGGGAGACCCAGTACTTC.

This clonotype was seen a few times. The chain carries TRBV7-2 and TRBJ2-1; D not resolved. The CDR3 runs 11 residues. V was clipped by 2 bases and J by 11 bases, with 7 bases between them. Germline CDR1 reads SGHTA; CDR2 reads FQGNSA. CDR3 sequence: CASSLLMKQFF. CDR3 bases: TGTGCCAGCAGCTTACTAATGAAGCAGTTCTTC.

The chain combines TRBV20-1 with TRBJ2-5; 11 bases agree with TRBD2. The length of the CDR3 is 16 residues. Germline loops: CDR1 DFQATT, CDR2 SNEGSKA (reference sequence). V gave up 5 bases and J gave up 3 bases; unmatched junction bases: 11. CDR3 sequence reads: CSAGASGLAVEETQYF. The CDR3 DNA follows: TGCAGTGCTGGGGCTTCGGGACTAGCGGTAGAAGAGACCCAGTACTTC.

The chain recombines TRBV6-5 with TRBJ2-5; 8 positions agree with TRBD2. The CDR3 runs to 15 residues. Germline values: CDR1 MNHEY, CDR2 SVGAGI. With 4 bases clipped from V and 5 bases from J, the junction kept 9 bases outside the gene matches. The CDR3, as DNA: TGTGCCAGCAGTTCTCTCCAGCGGGGGACGGAGACCCAGTACTTC. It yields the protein CASSSLQRGTETQYF.

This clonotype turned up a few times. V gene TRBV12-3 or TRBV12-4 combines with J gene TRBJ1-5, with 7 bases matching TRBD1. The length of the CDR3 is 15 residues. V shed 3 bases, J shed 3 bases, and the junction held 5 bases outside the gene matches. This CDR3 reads CASSFKGANNQPQHF. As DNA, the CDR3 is TGTGCCAGCAGTTTTAAGGGGGCCAACAATCAGCCCCAGCATTTT.

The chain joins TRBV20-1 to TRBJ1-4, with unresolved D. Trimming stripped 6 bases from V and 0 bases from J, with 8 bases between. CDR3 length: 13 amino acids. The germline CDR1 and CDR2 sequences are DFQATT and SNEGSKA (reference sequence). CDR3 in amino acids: CSARPPTNEKLFF. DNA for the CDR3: TGCAGTGCCCGACCCCCAACTAATGAAAAACTGTTTTTT.

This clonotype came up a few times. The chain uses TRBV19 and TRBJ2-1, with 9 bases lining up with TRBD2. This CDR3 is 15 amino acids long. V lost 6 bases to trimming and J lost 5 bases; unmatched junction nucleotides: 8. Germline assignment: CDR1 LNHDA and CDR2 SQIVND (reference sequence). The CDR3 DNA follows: TGTGCCAGTAGCGTTAGCGGGGGCGGCCACAATGAGCAGTTCTTC. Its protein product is CASSVSGGGHNEQFF.

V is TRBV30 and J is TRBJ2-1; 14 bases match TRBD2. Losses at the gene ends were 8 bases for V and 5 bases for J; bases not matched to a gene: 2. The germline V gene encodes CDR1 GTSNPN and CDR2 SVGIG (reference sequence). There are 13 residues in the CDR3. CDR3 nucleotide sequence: TGTGCCCAGACTAGCGGGAGGGACAATGAGCAGTTCTTC. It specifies CAQTSGRDNEQFF. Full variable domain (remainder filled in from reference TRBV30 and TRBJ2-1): SQTIHQWPATLVQPVGSPLSLECTVEGTSNPNLYWYRQAAGRGLQLLFYSVGIGQISSEVPQNLSASRPQDRQFILSSKKLLLSDSGFYLCAQTSGRDNEQFFGPGTRLTVL.

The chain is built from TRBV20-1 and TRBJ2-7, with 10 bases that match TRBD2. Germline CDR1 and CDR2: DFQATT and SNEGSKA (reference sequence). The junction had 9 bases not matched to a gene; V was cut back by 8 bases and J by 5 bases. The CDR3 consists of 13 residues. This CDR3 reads CSSQREGRDEQYF. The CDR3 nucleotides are TGCAGTTCCCAGCGGGAGGGCCGGGACGAGCAGTACTTC.

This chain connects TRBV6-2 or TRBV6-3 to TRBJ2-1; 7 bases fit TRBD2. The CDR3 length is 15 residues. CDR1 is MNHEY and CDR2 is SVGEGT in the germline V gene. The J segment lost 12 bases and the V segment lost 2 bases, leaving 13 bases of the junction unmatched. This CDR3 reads CASSYPGLVWAGQFF. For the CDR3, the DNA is TGTGCCAGCAGTTACCCCGGACTAGTCTGGGCCGGGCAGTTCTTC.

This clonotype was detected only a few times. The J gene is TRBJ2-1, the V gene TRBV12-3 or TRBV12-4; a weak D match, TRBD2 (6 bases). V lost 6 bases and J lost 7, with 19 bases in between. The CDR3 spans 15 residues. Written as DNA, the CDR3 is TGTGCCAGCAGCTTGGGACTTTATAGAATAAATGAGCAGTTCTTC. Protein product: CASSLGLYRINEQFF.

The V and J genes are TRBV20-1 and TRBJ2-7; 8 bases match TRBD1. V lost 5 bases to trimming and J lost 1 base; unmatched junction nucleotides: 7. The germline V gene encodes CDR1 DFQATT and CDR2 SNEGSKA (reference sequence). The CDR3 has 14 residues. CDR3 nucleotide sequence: TGCAGTGCTCTCGACCGGACAGGGTCCTACGAGCAGTACTTC. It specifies CSALDRTGSYEQYF.

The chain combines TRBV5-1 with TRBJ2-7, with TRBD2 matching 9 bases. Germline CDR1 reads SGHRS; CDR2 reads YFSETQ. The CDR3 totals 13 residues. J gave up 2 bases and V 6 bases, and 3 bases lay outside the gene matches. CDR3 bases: TGCGCCAGCAAAGCGGGAGGCGCCTACGAGCAGTACTTC. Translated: CASKAGGAYEQYF.

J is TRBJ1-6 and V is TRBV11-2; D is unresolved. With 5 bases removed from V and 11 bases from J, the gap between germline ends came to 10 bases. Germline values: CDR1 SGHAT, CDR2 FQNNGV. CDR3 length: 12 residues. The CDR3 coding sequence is TGTGCCAGCAGCACGCGACCTCCACCCCTCCACTTT. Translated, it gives CASSTRPPPLHF.

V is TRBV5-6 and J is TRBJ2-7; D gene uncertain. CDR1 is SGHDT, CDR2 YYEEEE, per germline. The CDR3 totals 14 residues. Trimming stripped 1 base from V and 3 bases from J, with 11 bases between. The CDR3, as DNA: TGTGCCAGCAGCTTGCTTGAGGCGATCTACGAGCAGTACTTC. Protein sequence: CASSLLEAIYEQYF. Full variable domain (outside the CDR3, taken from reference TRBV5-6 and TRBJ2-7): DAGVTQSPTHLIKTRGQQVTLRCSPKSGHDTVSWYQQALGQGPQFIFQYYEEEERQRGNFPDRFSGHQFPNYSSELNVNALLLGDSALYLCASSLLEAIYEQYFGPGTRLTVT.

The CDR3 sequence: CASSPWTNTIYF. CDR3 nucleotides: TGTGCCAGCAGTCCGTGGACAAACACCATATATTTT. The chain links TRBV12-3 or TRBV12-4 to TRBJ1-3; D remains unclear. Trimming left V 5 bases short and J 6 bases short, with 8 bases between. This CDR3 spans 12 amino acids.

Written as DNA, the CDR3 is TGTGCCAGCAGCTCCGCCCCGTCGAGCTTCGAGGGAATCGAGCAGTACTTC. It translates to CASSSAPSSFEGIEQYF. The chain employs TRBV11-2 and TRBJ2-7, with D maybe TRBD2 (5 bases). CDR1 and CDR2 (germline): SGHAT, FQNNGV. The CDR3 totals 17 residues. The V and J ends lost 4 bases and 6 bases respectively, with 25 bases between them. The entire variable domain, with the rest obtained from reference TRBV11-2 and TRBJ2-7, is as follows: EAGVAQSPRYKIIEKRQSVAFWCNPISGHATLYWYQQILGQGPKLLIQFQNNGVVDDSQLPKDRFSAERLKGVDSTLKIQPAKLEDSAVYLCASSSAPSSFEGIEQYFGPGTRLTVT.

The DNA of the CDR3 is TGTGCCAGCAGCCAAGACAACCTGAATGCGGAGCAGTTCTTC. Translated, it gives CASSQDNLNAEQFF. V and J are TRBV3-1 and TRBJ2-1; D remains unclear. CDR3 length: 14 residues. V lost 0 bases and J lost 10, with 13 bases in between. Germline values: CDR1 LGHDT, CDR2 YNNKEL (reference sequence).